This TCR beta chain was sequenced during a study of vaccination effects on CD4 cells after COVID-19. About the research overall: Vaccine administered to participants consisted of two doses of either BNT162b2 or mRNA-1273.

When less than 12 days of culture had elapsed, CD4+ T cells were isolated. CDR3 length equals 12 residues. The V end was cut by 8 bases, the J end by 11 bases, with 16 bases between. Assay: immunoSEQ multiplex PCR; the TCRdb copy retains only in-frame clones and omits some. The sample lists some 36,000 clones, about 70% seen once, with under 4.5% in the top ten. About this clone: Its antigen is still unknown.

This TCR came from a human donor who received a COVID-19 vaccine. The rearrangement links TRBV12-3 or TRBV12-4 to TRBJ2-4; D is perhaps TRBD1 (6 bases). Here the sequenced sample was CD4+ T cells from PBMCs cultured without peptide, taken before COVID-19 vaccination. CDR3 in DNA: TGTGCCAGCTCAAAGAACAGGGACCTTCAGTACTTC. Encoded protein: CASSKNRDLQYF.